The clone carrying this T cell receptor (beta chain) was seen only a few times. Its antigen is undetermined. Study-wide results and caveats: Whole repertoires were not studied in the larger cohort, only one V-J beta rearrangement. Tumor Treg TCRs overlapped most with tumor naive CD4+ cells.

The CDR3 is 15 amino acids. Trimming left V 2 bases short and J 0 bases short, with 10 bases between. Memory CD4+ T cells were sorted as CD4+CD45RO+CD25- cells. After constant-region reverse-primer amplification, full-length variable regions underwent semi-nested PCR with Nested Universal Primer A. TCRdb re-analysed the 5' RACE reads in MiXCR, keeping a single row per CDR3 protein. The data show about 41,000 distinct CDR3 sequences, roughly 29% seen once. The clonotype was recovered from a female donor with breast cancer. Sequenced input: memory CD4+ T cells sorted from a lymph node. The subset was: memory CD4+ T cells, CD4+CD45RO+CD25-. The chain employs TRBV12-3 or TRBV12-4 and TRBJ1-1, with D unresolved. In nucleotides, the CDR3 is TGTGCCAGCAGTTTAAGGCAGGTATTGAACACTGAAGCTTTCTTT. Translating gives CASSLRQVLNTEAFF.